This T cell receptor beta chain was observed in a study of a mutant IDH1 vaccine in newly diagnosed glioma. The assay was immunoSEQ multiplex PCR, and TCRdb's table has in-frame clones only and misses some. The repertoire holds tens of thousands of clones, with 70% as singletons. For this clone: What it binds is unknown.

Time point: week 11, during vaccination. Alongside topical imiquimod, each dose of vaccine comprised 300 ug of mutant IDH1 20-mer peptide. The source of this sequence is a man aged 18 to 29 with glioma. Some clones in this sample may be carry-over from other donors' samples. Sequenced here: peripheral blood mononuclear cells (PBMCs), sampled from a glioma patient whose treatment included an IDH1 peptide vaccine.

CDR3 amino acids: CASSFDRVRADTQYF. CDR3 bases: TGTGCCAGCAGTTTTGACAGGGTGCGGGCGGATACGCAGTATTTT. The chain couples TRBV27 to TRBJ2-3, with TRBD1 identical over 7 bases. V lost 3 bases and J lost 6; bases outside the gene matches: 9. Germline V gene data show CDR1 as MNHEY and CDR2 as SMNVEV (reference sequence). The CDR3 sequence is 15 residues long.